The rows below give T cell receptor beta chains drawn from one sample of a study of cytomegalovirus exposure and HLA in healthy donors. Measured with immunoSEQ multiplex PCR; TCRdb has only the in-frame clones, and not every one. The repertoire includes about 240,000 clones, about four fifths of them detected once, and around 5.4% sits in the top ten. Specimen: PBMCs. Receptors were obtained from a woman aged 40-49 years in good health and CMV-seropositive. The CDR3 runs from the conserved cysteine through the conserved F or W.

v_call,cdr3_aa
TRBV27,CASRLTGGNGYTF
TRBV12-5,CASGLFSGVSSYEQYF
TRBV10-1,CASSYTQGTSGGNRYEQYF
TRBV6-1,CASKSNRQGATEAFF
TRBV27,CASSLDSGRAYEQYF
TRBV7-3,CASSPTVYDRGRLTEAFF
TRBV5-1,CASSSLRVYQETQYF
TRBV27,CATESRDRVNF
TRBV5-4,CASSFSRDNEQYF
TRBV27,CASSSTPPGQGRQGPRETQYF
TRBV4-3,CASSPNRLAGEFTGELFF
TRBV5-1,CASSRNRVEVGELFF
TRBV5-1,CASSLASDSAEQYF
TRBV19,CASSIDLFETTIQYF
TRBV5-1,CASSLAQGIYEQYF
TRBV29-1,CSARQGRTGYTF
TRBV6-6,CASSYVQSVKNTEAFF
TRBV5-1,CASSLSGRVIPDTQYF
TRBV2,CASSRRDRGLYNEQFF
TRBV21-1,CASSTWGLDEQFF
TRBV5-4,CASSPGTPRGKNTEAFF
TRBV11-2,CASTGTGANYEQYF
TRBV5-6,CASSLAGRGAYNSPLHF
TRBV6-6,CASSSGTEGYEQYF
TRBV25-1,CASRGQGDSPLHF
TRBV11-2,CASSLDSGRGIYYGYTF
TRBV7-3,CASSSNRDRGYTF
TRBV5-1,CASSGVAKGGTEAFF
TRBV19,CASSTGGADTQYF
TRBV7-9,CASSLQGYGTQYF
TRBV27,CASSFQGTSGKNEQYF
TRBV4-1,CASSQDGRGFEKLFF
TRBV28,CALQGGADSPLHF
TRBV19,CASKQGNSPLHF
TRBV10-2,CASRWDRDTEAFF
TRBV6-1,CASSEGGGGRGTEAFF
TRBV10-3,CAISERDSINEQFF
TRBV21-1,CASSRRVERDFIRSGYTF
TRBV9,CASSVGGTGSEAFF
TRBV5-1,CASRQGTDTQYF
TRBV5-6,CASSTGLPSSYEQYF
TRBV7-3,CASSLSGGSPDTQYF
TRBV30,CAWKIGQGALNTEAFF
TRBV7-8,CASIATRTSYEQYF
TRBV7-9,CSSSLEYGYTF
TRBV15,CATSRTGLKGQPQHF
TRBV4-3,CASSLLLADRTDTQYF
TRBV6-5,CASSYRRTGAYEQYF
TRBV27,CASSFSGGNEKLFF
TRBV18,CASSLTGVAGANVLTF
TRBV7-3,CASSPSGRRGQETQYF
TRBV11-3,CASSPGTGSFAGNTIYF
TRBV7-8,CASSTGTRTDTQYF
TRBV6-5,CASRAGTNRNNEQLF
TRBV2,CASSENEIMNTEAFF
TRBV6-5,CASTRNMVSDEQYF
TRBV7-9,CASSPRTGNYGYTF
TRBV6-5,CASSYRRSGGNTIYF